This entry is about one T cell receptor beta chain. Its antigen remains unidentified. TCR beta rearrangements were amplified from peripheral blood genomic DNA. Germline V CDR1 and CDR2: ENHRY, SYGVKD. With 4 bases clipped from V and 5 bases from J, the junction kept 5 bases outside the gene matches. The CDR3 length is 16 residues. The entry originates in a study of T cell repertoires in aging, cancer and after chemotherapy. Study context: Clear clonal overlap appeared across healthy donor samples taken over several months to years. Approximately 10 million TCR reads were in the whole dataset.

TRB rearrangements spanning V, D and J were amplified using mixed TRB-A/B primers. TCRdb re-analysed the multiplex PCR reads in MiXCR, keeping a single row per CDR3 protein. The sample consists of more than 9,500 distinct CDR3 sequences, 30% to 45% of them appearing once. General observations from the study: Loss of evenness, beyond lost richness, contributed to age-related TCR diversity decline in cancer patients. These repertoire data do not allow conclusions about immunological memory after chemotherapy.

V gene TRBV10-3 combines with J gene TRBJ2-5, with 15 bases that match TRBD2. The clonotype was recovered from a human donor in good health. Sequencing was performed on blood. CDR3 amino acids: CAISGTSGRAVETQYF. The CDR3 coding sequence is TGTGCCATCAGTGGGACTAGCGGGAGGGCGGTGGAGACCCAGTACTTC.